These 27 T cell receptor beta chains were sequenced from one sample in a study of blood T cells in healthy people across ages. PCR was performed a second time for about 7 to 11 cycles using a sample-barcoded 5' primer and a J-beta primer mix. TCRdb recomputed calls from the 5' RACE reads with MiXCR, one row per CDR3 protein. This sample yields about 620,000 distinct CDR3 sequences, of which around 52% are seen a single time; approximately 15% belongs to the top ten. The sample consisted of blood. The receptors derive from an elderly woman in good health.

Many counts were recorded for this clonotype. This CDR3 is CASNSGEAKNIQYF. The CDR3 region has the DNA TGTGCCAGCAATTCAGGGGAAGCCAAAAACATTCAGTACTTC. The chain joins TRBV28 to TRBJ2-4; tentative D call: TRBD1 (6 bases). This CDR3 comprises 14 residues. CDR1 is MDHEN, CDR2 SYDVKM, per germline. V lost 7 bases, J lost 0 bases, and 10 bases lay in between.

This clonotype was observed a few times. The chain recombines TRBV7-2 with TRBJ2-7, with 7 bases fitting TRBD1. Near its end, the DNA agrees better with TRBJ2-5, so the J call may be wrong. There are 14 residues in the CDR3. CDR1 and CDR2 (germline): SGHTA, FQGNSA. The CDR3 is CASSWTGREETQYF. The CDR3 DNA reads as TGTGCCAGCAGCTGGACAGGTAGAGAAGAGACCCAGTACTTC.

This clonotype came up many times. The germline gene is not matched at one end of the junction; a read error may be the cause. This sequence joins TRBV4-1 and TRBJ2-7, with D perhaps matching TRBD1 (6 bases). This CDR3 contains 13 residues. Germline assignment: CDR1 MGHRA and CDR2 YSYEKL. CDR3 loop: CASSQEQGYEQYF. The CDR3 nucleotides are TGTGCCAGCAGCCAAGAACAGGGTTACGAGCAGTACTTC.

As regards this clonotype: This may be a read error, as it is one base from a much larger clone. The chain combines TRBV5-1 with TRBJ2-7; the match to TRBD1 covers 8 bases. The CDR3 totals 15 residues. Trimming removed 4 bases from V and 7 bases from J; junction bases left unmatched: 13. The germline V gene has CDR1 SGHRS and CDR2 YFSETQ. The chain's CDR3 is CASSQDRVSYNEQYF. The CDR3, as DNA: TGCGCCAGCAGCCAGGACAGGGTATCCTACAATGAGCAGTACTTC. Looking up the rest from reference TRBV5-1 and TRBJ2-7 gives the full variable domain: KAGVTQTPRYLIKTRGQQVTLSCSPISGHRSVSWYQQTPGQGLQFLFEYFSETQRNKGNFPGRFSGRQFSNSRSEMNVSTLELGDSALYLCASSQDRVSYNEQYFGPGTRLTVT.

The rearrangement uses TRBV20-1 and TRBJ2-1, with 7 bases matching TRBD2. The J call may be in error: the DNA end matches TRBJ2-7 better. CDR1 is DFQATT, CDR2 SNEGSKA, per germline (reference sequence). The CDR3 is made up of 17 amino acids. The CDR3 here is CSAMNRGLPSSYNEQYF. CDR3 nucleotides: TGCAGTGCCATGAACCGGGGACTACCGAGCTCCTACAATGAGCAGTACTTC.

This clonotype was seen a single time. The chain links TRBV29-1 to TRBJ2-1, with TRBD1 as a possible D gene (6 bases). This CDR3 has 14 amino acids. Germline CDR1 is SQVTM and CDR2 is ANQGSEA. V was trimmed by 1 base and J by 5 bases, leaving 12 bases between them. The CDR3 region is CSVEGSGVHNEQFF. Here the CDR3 DNA reads TGCAGCGTTGAAGGTTCAGGGGTGCACAATGAGCAGTTCTTC.

This clonotype was counted at least ten times. This chain uses TRBV6-6 with TRBJ2-1; 10 bases match TRBD2. CDR3 length: 15 residues. Losses at the gene ends were 6 bases for V and 4 bases for J; bases not matched to a gene: 6. The germline gives CDR1 MNHNY, CDR2 SVGAGI (reference sequence). The CDR3 sequence: CASSYSGRTYNEQFF. The CDR3 DNA follows: TGTGCCAGCAGCTATAGCGGGAGGACTTACAATGAGCAGTTCTTC.

On this clonotype itself: A read error may explain this, as a much larger clone is one base away. The chain is built from TRBV20-1 and TRBJ2-5, with TRBD2 identical over 9 bases. The CDR3 is made up of 15 amino acids. With V trimmed by 5 bases and J by 11 bases, 18 bases remained unmatched. Germline V gene sequence: CDR1 DFQATT, CDR2 SNEGSKA (reference sequence). The CDR3 spells CSAPKISGGNNEQYF. The CDR3 DNA reads as TGCAGTGCTCCTAAAATTAGCGGGGGAAACAATGAGCAGTACTTC.

This chain joins TRBV7-2 and TRBJ1-2; D remains unclear. V lost 5 bases and J 3 bases, leaving 10 bases between the germline ends. The CDR3 extends over 13 amino acids. CDR1 and CDR2 from the germline V gene are SGHTA and FQGNSA. The DNA for the CDR3 is TGTGCCAGCAGCCCTCAGGAAGACTATGGCTACACCTTC. Its translation: CASSPQEDYGYTF. Drawing the rest from reference TRBV7-2 and TRBJ1-2, the complete variable domain is GAGVSQSPSNKVTEKGKDVELRCDPISGHTALYWYRQSLGQGLEFLIYFQGNSAPDKSGLPSDRFSAERTGGSVSTLTIQRTQQEDSAVYLCASSPQEDYGYTFGSGTRLTVV.

This clonotype was recorded many times. This chain joins TRBV12-5 and TRBJ2-3, with 10 bases fitting TRBD2. With V trimmed by 3 bases and J by 4 bases, 13 bases remained unmatched. CDR1 is LGHNT and CDR2 is FRNRAP in the germline V gene. CDR3 length: 18 residues. CDR3 in amino acids: CASGLIAGGRNLPDTQYF. The CDR3 nucleotides are TGTGCTAGTGGTTTAATAGCGGGAGGCAGAAATTTGCCAGATACGCAGTATTTT.

The sample holds many counts of this clonotype. The chain employs TRBV2 and TRBJ2-7; TRBD1 agrees at 9 bases. The CDR3 extends over 13 amino acids. The V gene end was trimmed by 11 bases and the J gene end by 1 base; junction bases not matched to a gene: 6. CDR1 and CDR2 (germline): SNHLY, FYNNEI. The CDR3 nucleotides are TGTGCCGAGGGACAGGGCTATTCCTACGAGCAGTACTTC. Amino acid sequence: CAEGQGYSYEQYF.

This clonotype was observed at least ten times. The gene calls are TRBV6-2 or TRBV6-3 and TRBJ2-2; D not resolved. V dropped 2 bases and J dropped 6 bases, with 13 bases sitting between them. The germline V gene encodes CDR1 MNHEY and CDR2 SVGEGT. This CDR3 contains 15 residues. The CDR3 loop reads CASSYGATFPGELFF. CDR3 bases: TGTGCCAGCAGTTACGGAGCTACCTTCCCCGGGGAGCTGTTTTTT.

V is TRBV20-1 and J is TRBJ2-3; D may be TRBD1 (5 bases). The V gene's germline CDR1 is DFQATT and CDR2 SNEGSKA (reference sequence). V lost 4 bases, J lost 2 bases, and 13 bases lay in between. CDR3 length: 14 amino acids. CDR3 DNA sequence: TGCAGTGCTATCACAGGAAAAGCCACAGATACGCAGTATTTT. It specifies CSAITGKATDTQYF.

This clonotype was detected many times. This rearrangement joins TRBV5-1 to TRBJ2-6; a weak D match, TRBD1 (5 bases). CDR1 is SGHRS and CDR2 is YFSETQ in the germline V gene. The CDR3 consists of 16 residues. V was cut by 4 bases and J by 2 bases, with 13 bases left in between. DNA of the CDR3: TGCGCCAGCAGCCCTCCAGGGATTCCTGGGGCCAACGTCCTGACTTTC. This codes for CASSPPGIPGANVLTF. Drawing the rest from reference TRBV5-1 and TRBJ2-6, the complete variable domain is KAGVTQTPRYLIKTRGQQVTLSCSPISGHRSVSWYQQTPGQGLQFLFEYFSETQRNKGNFPGRFSGRQFSNSRSEMNVSTLELGDSALYLCASSPPGIPGANVLTFGAGSRLTVL.

At least ten counts were recorded for this clonotype. This chain connects TRBV6-6 to TRBJ2-7; D gene ambiguous. The CDR3 contains 14 residues. CDR1 and CDR2 (germline): MNHNY, SVGAGI (reference sequence). Trimming removed 2 bases from V and 2 bases from J, with 10 bases in between. The CDR3 sequence is CASSYANSAYEQYF. In DNA, the CDR3 is TGTGCCAGCAGTTACGCGAATTCGGCCTACGAGCAGTACTTC.

V and J are TRBV19 and TRBJ2-2, with 12 nucleotides matching TRBD2. Per the germline V gene, CDR1 is LNHDA and CDR2 is SQIVND (reference sequence). V gave up 6 bases and J gave up 4 bases; unmatched junction bases: 3. This CDR3 region has 15 residues. CDR3 DNA: TGTGCCAGTAGCCTAGCGGGAGGGTTCACCGGGGAGCTGTTTTTT. The encoded protein is CASSLAGGFTGELFF.

The chain employs TRBV24-1 and TRBJ2-2; TRBD1 might be the D (5 bases). CDR3 size: 16 residues. Trimming took 7 bases from V and 5 from J, leaving 19 bases between them. CDR1 is KGHDR and CDR2 is SFDVKD in the germline V gene. The CDR3 coding sequence is TGTGCCACCAGCCCCCTTGGCAGGGATGGGACCGGGGAGCTGTTTTTT. Translation gives CATSPLGRDGTGELFF.

This clonotype was detected a few times. V is TRBV6-2 or TRBV6-3 and J is TRBJ1-1; D unresolved. CDR1 is MNHEY and CDR2 is SVGEGT in the germline V gene. V was pared by 4 bases and J by 5 bases, with 5 bases between. CDR3 size: 11 residues. In nucleotides, the CDR3 is TGTGCCAGCAGTTGGGAGACTGAAGCTTTCTTT. It specifies CASSWETEAFF.

This sequence joins TRBV3-1 and TRBJ2-7, with D unresolved. Germline CDR1 reads LGHDT; CDR2 reads YNNKEL (reference sequence). Trimming removed 8 bases at V and 3 bases at J, with 17 bases between. This CDR3 has 14 amino acids. The CDR3 loop reads CASAGGRSVYEQYF. The DNA for the CDR3 is TGTGCCAGCGCTGGTGGGCGGTCGGTCTACGAGCAGTACTTC.

This clonotype was seen at least ten times. The chain couples TRBV20-1 to TRBJ2-1; the match to TRBD1 covers 7 bases. This CDR3 has 16 amino acids. Looked up from germline, CDR1 is DFQATT and CDR2 is SNEGSKA (reference sequence). V dropped 6 bases and J dropped 9; count of bases not matched to a gene: 20. The CDR3 DNA reads TGCAGTGCACCCGACAGGGCCCGGACGATCTACGGTGAGCAGTTCTTC. The encoded protein is CSAPDRARTIYGEQFF.

This clonotype was counted many times. The genes are TRBV28 and TRBJ2-2; TRBD1 might be the D (5 bases). There are 13 residues in the CDR3. Trimming left V 6 bases short and J 2 bases short, with 7 bases between. CDR1 and CDR2 from the germline V gene are MDHEN and SYDVKM. CDR3 region: CASRDRNTGELFF. CDR3 bases: TGTGCCAGCAGAGACAGAAACACCGGGGAGCTGTTTTTT.

As regards this clonotype: With a much larger clone just one base away, this may be a read error. The V gene is TRBV5-6, the J gene TRBJ2-7, with TRBD2 matching 8 bases. This CDR3 region has 14 residues. V shed 4 bases and J 2 bases; nucleotides not matched to a gene: 5. Looked up from germline, CDR1 is SGHDT and CDR2 is YYEEEE. CDR3 nucleotide sequence: TGTGCCAGCAGCACCGCGGGACTAGCCTACGAGCAGTACTTC. As protein: CASSTAGLAYEQYF. The variable domain in full, with the rest retrieved from reference TRBV5-6 and TRBJ2-7, is DAGVTQSPTHLIKTRGQQVTLRCSPKSGHDTVSWYQQALGQGPQFIFQYYEEEERQRGNFPDRFSGHQFPNYSSELNVNALLLGDSALYLCASSTAGLAYEQYFGPGTRLTVT.

This sequence joins TRBV28 and TRBJ2-5; the match to TRBD1 covers 9 bases. CDR3 length: 15 amino acids. V dropped 5 bases and J dropped 5; count of bases not matched to a gene: 9. The V gene's germline CDR1 is MDHEN and CDR2 SYDVKM. In nucleotides, the CDR3 is TGTGCCAGCAGTAACCCCGGACAGGGGTGGGAGACCCAGTACTTC. Its protein product is CASSNPGQGWETQYF. Combining the CDR3 with reference TRBV28 and TRBJ2-5 gives the whole variable domain DVKVTQSSRYLVKRTGEKVFLECVQDMDHENMFWYRQDPGLGLRLIYFSYDVKMKEKGDIPEGYSVSREKKERFSLILESASTNQTSMYLCASSNPGQGWETQYFGPGTRLLVL.

In the case of this clonotype: At one boundary the junction diverges from the germline segment, which might be a read error. The chain recombines TRBV6-5 with TRBJ1-1, with unresolved D. This CDR3 comprises 16 residues. Germline V gene sequence: CDR1 MNHEY, CDR2 SVGAGI. CDR3 in DNA: TGTGCCAGCAATTACTCGAGCGGGAGGTGGGACACTGAAGCTTTCTTT. It translates to CASNYSSGRWDTEAFF.

This clonotype was seen many times. This chain links TRBV6-5 with TRBJ2-5; 8 bases fit TRBD2. Germline V lookup: CDR1 MNHEY, CDR2 SVGAGI. The CDR3 spans 14 residues. Germline trimming cut 6 bases from V and 1 base from J; bases unmatched to any gene: 4. The CDR3 DNA sequence: TGTGCCAGCAGATCACTAGCGGTCCAAGAGACCCAGTACTTC. This translates into CASRSLAVQETQYF.

This clonotype was counted ten times or more. The chain links TRBV5-1 to TRBJ1-2; 7 bases map to TRBD1. V lost 3 bases to trimming and J lost 3 bases; unmatched junction nucleotides: 2. The CDR3 is 13 amino acids. Germline V gene data show CDR1 as SGHRS and CDR2 as YFSETQ. The CDR3 region is CASSSGTDYGYTF. In nucleotides, the CDR3 is TGCGCCAGCAGCTCCGGGACAGACTATGGCTACACCTTC.

The chain employs TRBV7-9 and TRBJ1-4; D ambiguous. CDR3 length: 14 amino acids. Germline-derived CDR1 and CDR2 are SEHNR and FQNEAQ (reference sequence). V was clipped by 3 bases and J by 7 bases, with 12 bases between them. The CDR3 here is CASSFVTPGEKLFF. The CDR3 DNA reads as TGTGCCAGCAGCTTCGTTACACCGGGTGAAAAACTGTTTTTT.